The rows below give T cell receptor beta chains drawn from one sample of a study of CD8+ T cells in alopecia areata. Assay: immunoSEQ multiplex PCR; the TCRdb copy retains only in-frame clones and omits some. The data show 150,000 to 200,000 clones, around 71% seen once. The specimen comprised CD8+ T cells sorted from blood, sampled at week 0. Receptors were obtained from a human donor with alopecia areata. Each CDR3 is given with its conserved first and last residue. The order of the fields is clone size, D gene, V gene, J gene, CDR3 DNA, CDR3 protein. The D gene is left open where the match is weak. A row's size may be missing; if present it is once, few, many or a size class.

.,.,TRBV4-1,TRBJ1-5,TGCGCCAGCAGCCAAGACCACACGAATCAGCCCCAGCATTTT,CASSQDHTNQPQHF
.,.,TRBV2,TRBJ2-6,TGTGCCAGCAGTGAAGTACCAGGGCGGGGTGGGGCCAACGTCCTGACTTTC,CASSEVPGRGGANVLTF
.,TRBD1,TRBV7-9,TRBJ2-7,TGTGCCAGCAGCTTAGACAGGGGCGAGCAGTACTTC,CASSLDRGEQYF
many,.,TRBV29-1,TRBJ2-3,TGCAGCGTTGAAGGGCGGGGGCTGAGCACAGATACGCAGTATTTT,CSVEGRGLSTDTQYF
.,TRBD1,TRBV5-6,TRBJ1-6,TGTGCCAGCAGCCCTGGAACAGGGGGCTCCATTAGGCCCCTCCACTTT,CASSPGTGGSIRPLHF
.,.,TRBV5-6,TRBJ2-5,TGTGCCAGCACCCCGGAGGTGGAGACCCAGTACTTC,CASTPEVETQYF
.,TRBD1,TRBV7-6,TRBJ1-5,TGTGCCAGCAGCGAGTCAGGGGGACTGAATCAGCCCCAGCATTTT,CASSESGGLNQPQHF
once,TRBD1,TRBV13,TRBJ2-2,TGTGCCAGCAGCGACACGGACAGGGGGCGCGGGGAGCTGTTTTTT,CASSDTDRGRGELFF
.,.,TRBV11-3,TRBJ1-1,TGTGCCAGCAGCTTATTCATGAGTCAGGAAGCTTTCTTT,CASSLFMSQEAFF
.,.,TRBV7-8,TRBJ2-1,TGTGCCAGCAGCTTAGCGATGGGACCCTACAATGAGCAGTTCTTC,CASSLAMGPYNEQFF
.,TRBD2,TRBV29-1,TRBJ2-7,TGCAGCGTTGAGGGGGGACTAGCGGGGTACGAGCAGTACTTC,CSVEGGLAGYEQYF
.,.,TRBV29-1,TRBJ2-7,TGCAGCGTTGAAGGGAGCCGCGAGCAGTACTTC,CSVEGSREQYF